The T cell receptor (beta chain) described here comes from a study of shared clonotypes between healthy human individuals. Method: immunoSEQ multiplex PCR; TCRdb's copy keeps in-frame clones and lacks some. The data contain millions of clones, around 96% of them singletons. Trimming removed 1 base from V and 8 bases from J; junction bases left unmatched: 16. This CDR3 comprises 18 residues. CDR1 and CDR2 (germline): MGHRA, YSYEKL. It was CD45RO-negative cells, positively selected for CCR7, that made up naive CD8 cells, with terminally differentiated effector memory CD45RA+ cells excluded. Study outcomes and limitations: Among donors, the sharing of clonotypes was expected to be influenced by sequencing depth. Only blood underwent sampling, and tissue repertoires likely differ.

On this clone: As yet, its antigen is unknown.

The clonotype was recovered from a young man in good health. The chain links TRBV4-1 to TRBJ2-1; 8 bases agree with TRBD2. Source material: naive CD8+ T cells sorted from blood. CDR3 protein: CASSQVEVPAGGLDEQFF. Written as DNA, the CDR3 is TGCGCCAGCAGCCAAGTCGAGGTTCCGGCGGGAGGACTCGATGAGCAGTTCTTC.